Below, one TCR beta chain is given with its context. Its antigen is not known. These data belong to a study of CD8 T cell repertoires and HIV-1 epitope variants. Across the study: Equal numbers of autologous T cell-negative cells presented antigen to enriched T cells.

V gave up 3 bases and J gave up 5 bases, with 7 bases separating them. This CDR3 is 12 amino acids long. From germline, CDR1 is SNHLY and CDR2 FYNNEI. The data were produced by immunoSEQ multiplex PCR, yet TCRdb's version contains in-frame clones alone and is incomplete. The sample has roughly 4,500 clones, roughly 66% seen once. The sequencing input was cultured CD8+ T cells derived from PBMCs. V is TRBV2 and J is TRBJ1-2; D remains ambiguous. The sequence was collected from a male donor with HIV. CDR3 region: CASSDGVYGYTF. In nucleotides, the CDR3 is TGTGCCAGCAGTGACGGGGTGTATGGCTACACCTTC.